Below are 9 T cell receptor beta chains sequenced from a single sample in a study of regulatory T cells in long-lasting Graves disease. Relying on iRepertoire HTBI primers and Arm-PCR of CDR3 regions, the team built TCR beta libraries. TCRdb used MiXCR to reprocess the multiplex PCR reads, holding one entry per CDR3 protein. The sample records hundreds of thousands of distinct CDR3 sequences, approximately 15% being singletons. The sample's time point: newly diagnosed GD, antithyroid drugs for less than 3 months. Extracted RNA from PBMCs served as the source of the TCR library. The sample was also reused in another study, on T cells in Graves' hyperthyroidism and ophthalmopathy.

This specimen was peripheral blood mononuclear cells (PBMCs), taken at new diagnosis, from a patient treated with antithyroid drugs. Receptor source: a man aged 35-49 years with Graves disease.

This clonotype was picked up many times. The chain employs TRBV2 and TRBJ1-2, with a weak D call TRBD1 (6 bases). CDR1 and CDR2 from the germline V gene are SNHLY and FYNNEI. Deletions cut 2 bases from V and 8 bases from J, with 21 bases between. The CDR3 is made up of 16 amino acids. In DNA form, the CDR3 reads TGTGCCAGCAGTGAAAACGGACAGCAATTCTATGACGGCTACACCTTC. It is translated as CASSENGQQFYDGYTF.

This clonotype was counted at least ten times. CDR3 nucleotide sequence: TGTGCCAGCAGTGTTTTATCGGCGAACACTGAAGCTTTCTTT. Encoded protein: CASSVLSANTEAFF. This chain joins TRBV2 and TRBJ1-1; D remains unclear. The CDR3 is 14 residues long. Germline CDR1 is SNHLY and CDR2 is FYNNEI. Between the trimmed V and J ends, which lost 4 bases and 1 base, there was a span of 10 bases.

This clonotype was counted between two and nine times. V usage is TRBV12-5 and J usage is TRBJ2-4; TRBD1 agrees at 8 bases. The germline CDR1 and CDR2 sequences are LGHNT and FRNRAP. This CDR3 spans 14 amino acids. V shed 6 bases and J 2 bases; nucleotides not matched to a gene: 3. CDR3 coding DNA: TGTGCTAGTGGGAGGACAGGGTCCAAAAACATTCAGTACTTC. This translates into CASGRTGSKNIQYF.

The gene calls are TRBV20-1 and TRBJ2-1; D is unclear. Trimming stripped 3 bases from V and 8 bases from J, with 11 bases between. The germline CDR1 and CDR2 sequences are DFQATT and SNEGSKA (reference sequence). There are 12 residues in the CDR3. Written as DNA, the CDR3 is TGCAGTGCTAGTGCTATCATCGATGAGCAGTTCTTC. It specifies CSASAIIDEQFF.

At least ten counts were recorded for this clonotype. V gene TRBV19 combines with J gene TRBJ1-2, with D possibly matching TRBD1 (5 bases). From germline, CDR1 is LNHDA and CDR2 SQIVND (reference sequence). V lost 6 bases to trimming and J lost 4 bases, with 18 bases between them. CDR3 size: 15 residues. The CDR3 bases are TGTGCCAGTAGAATCGGGACGGGCGGCCTCTATGGCTACACCTTC. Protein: CASRIGTGGLYGYTF.

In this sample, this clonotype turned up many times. The CDR3 DNA reads as TGCGCCAGCAGCTTTGGCGGGGACATCACAGATACGCAGTATTTT. Translated, it gives CASSFGGDITDTQYF. The chain uses TRBV5-1 and TRBJ2-3, with D possibly called TRBD1 or TRBD2 (6 bases each). The CDR3 sequence is 15 residues long. V lost 2 bases, J lost 2 bases, and 12 bases lay in between. CDR1 and CDR2 from the germline V gene are SGHRS and YFSETQ. Full variable domain (rest looked up from reference TRBV5-1 and TRBJ2-3): KAGVTQTPRYLIKTRGQQVTLSCSPISGHRSVSWYQQTPGQGLQFLFEYFSETQRNKGNFPGRFSGRQFSNSRSEMNVSTLELGDSALYLCASSFGGDITDTQYFGPGTRLTVL.

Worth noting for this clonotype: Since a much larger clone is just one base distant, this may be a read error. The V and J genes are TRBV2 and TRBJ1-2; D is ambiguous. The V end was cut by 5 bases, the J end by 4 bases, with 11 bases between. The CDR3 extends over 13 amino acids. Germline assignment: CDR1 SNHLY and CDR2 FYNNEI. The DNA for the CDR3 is TGTGCCAGCAGTAATCTCCGCTTCTATGGCTACACCTTC. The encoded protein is CASSNLRFYGYTF.

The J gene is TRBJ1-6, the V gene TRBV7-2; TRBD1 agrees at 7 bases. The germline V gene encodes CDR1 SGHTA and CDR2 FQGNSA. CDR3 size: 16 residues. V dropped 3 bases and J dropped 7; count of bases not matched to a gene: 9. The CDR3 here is CASSFSGGTVNSPLHF. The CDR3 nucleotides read TGTGCCAGCAGCTTCTCCGGCGGGACAGTAAATTCACCCCTCCACTTT.

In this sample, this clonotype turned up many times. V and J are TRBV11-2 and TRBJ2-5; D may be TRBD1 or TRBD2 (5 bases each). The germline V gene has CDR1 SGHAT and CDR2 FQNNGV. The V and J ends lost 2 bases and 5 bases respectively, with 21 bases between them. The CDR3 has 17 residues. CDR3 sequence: CASSLRGIATPDETQYF. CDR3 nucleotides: TGTGCCAGCAGCTTAAGGGGTATAGCGACCCCGGACGAGACCCAGTACTTC. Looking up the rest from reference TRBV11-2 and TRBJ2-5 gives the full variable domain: EAGVAQSPRYKIIEKRQSVAFWCNPISGHATLYWYQQILGQGPKLLIQFQNNGVVDDSQLPKDRFSAERLKGVDSTLKIQPAKLEDSAVYLCASSLRGIATPDETQYFGPGTRLLVL.